This is a list of T cell receptor beta chains from one sample in a study of blood T cell repertoires in COVID-19. The data were produced by immunoSEQ multiplex PCR, yet TCRdb's version contains in-frame clones alone and is incomplete. The data show under 200,000 clones, about 86% seen once. Specimen: peripheral blood. All receptors come from a man between 65 and 85 years old with active or convalescent COVID-19. CDR3s include the opening cysteine and the closing phenylalanine or tryptophan. The D gene is left open where the match is weak. Not all rows give a size; the values are once, few, many and, for expanded clones, a class.

abundance	v_gene	j_gene	d_gene	CDR3aa	CDR3nt
-	TRBV18	TRBJ1-3	-	CASSPDRQRNPGNTIYF	TGTGCCAGCTCACCAGACAGGCAGAGGAATCCCGGAAACACCATATATTTT
-	TRBV11-3	TRBJ2-3	TRBD2	CASSRRGTSGGRTDTQYF	TGTGCCAGCAGCCGCCGCGGTACTAGCGGGGGGCGAACAGATACGCAGTATTTT
-	TRBV27	TRBJ1-1	TRBD1	CASSPGGWNTEAFF	TGTGCCAGCAGCCCAGGGGGCTGGAACACTGAAGCTTTCTTT
-	TRBV19	TRBJ1-5	-	CASSLLWGGNQPQHF	TGTGCCAGTAGCCTCCTTTGGGGGGGTAATCAGCCCCAGCATTTT
-	TRBV28	TRBJ2-7	-	CASSLQRQAPYEQYF	TGTGCCAGCAGTTTGCAGCGGCAGGCTCCCTACGAGCAGTACTTC
many	TRBV27	TRBJ2-2	-	CASSLREATGELFF	TGTGCCAGCAGTCTCAGGGAGGCCACCGGGGAGCTGTTTTTT
-	TRBV7-2	TRBJ2-2	-	CASSPANTGELFF	TGTGCCAGCAGCCCGGCGAACACCGGGGAGCTGTTTTTT
-	TRBV7-9	TRBJ2-1	TRBD2	CASSQQRGEQFF	TGTGCCAGCAGCCAACAGCGGGGAGAGCAGTTCTTC
few	TRBV11-3	TRBJ2-1	-	CASSSFTTGEQFF	TGTGCCAGCAGCTCCTTTACGACGGGTGAGCAGTTCTTC
-	TRBV4-3	TRBJ2-7	-	CASSQDGRGFYEQYF	TGCGCCAGCAGCCAAGATGGTAGGGGGTTTTACGAGCAGTACTTC
-	TRBV18	TRBJ2-3	TRBD2	CASSPTSGSTDTQYF	TGTGCCAGCTCACCAACTAGCGGGAGCACAGATACGCAGTATTTT
-	TRBV30	TRBJ2-7	TRBD1	CAWSGYRGLYEQYF	TGTGCCTGGAGTGGATACAGGGGGCTTTACGAGCAGTACTTC
once	TRBV28	TRBJ1-6	TRBD1	CAVTGTRNSPLHF	TGTGCCGTGACAGGGACTCGGAATTCACCCCTCCACTTT
-	TRBV27	TRBJ1-4	-	CASSFSPRAGSREKLFF	TGTGCCAGCAGTTTTTCCCCCCGGGCGGGAAGTAGGGAAAAACTGTTTTTT
-	TRBV28	TRBJ2-1	TRBD2	CASSPGLAEYNEQFF	TGTGCCAGCAGTCCCGGACTAGCGGAGTACAATGAGCAGTTCTTC